The next 2 T cell receptor beta chains were all read from a single sample in a study of radiotherapy plus CTLA-4 blockade in lung cancer. Profiling relied on immunoSEQ multiplex PCR, and the TCRdb table lists in-frame clones only, not all of them. The table includes tens of thousands of clones, 77% detected once. Sequences were derived from peripheral blood, sampled from a patient treated with radiotherapy plus ipilimumab. The receptors here all came from a human donor with non-small cell lung cancer who had a partial response to radiotherapy plus ipilimumab.

The chain uses TRBV7-8 and TRBJ2-7; TRBD2 is a possible D gene (7 bases). The CDR3 is 15 amino acids. V was clipped by 3 bases and J by 7 bases, with 19 bases between them. Germline V gene sequence: CDR1 SGHVS, CDR2 FQNEAQ. The CDR3 loop is CASSFEQGGAGEQYF. Here the CDR3 DNA reads TGTGCCAGCAGCTTCGAACAAGGGGGGGCCGGAGAGCAGTACTTC.

The rearrangement links TRBV7-7 to TRBJ1-5; the D is unclear. The V end was cut by 10 bases, the J end by 0 bases, with 13 bases between. CDR3 size: 14 residues. CDR1 is SSHAT and CDR2 is FNYEAQ in the germline V gene (reference sequence). CDR3 protein: CATGPSYSNQPQHF. The CDR3 DNA reads TGTGCCACTGGGCCTTCTTATAGCAATCAGCCCCAGCATTTT. The full variable domain, completed using reference TRBV7-7 and TRBJ1-5, is GAGVSQSPRYKVTKRGQDVTLRCDPISSHATLYWYQQALGQGPEFLTYFNYEAQPDKSGLPSDRFSAERPEGSISTLTIQRTEQRDSAMYRCATGPSYSNQPQHFGDGTRLSIL.